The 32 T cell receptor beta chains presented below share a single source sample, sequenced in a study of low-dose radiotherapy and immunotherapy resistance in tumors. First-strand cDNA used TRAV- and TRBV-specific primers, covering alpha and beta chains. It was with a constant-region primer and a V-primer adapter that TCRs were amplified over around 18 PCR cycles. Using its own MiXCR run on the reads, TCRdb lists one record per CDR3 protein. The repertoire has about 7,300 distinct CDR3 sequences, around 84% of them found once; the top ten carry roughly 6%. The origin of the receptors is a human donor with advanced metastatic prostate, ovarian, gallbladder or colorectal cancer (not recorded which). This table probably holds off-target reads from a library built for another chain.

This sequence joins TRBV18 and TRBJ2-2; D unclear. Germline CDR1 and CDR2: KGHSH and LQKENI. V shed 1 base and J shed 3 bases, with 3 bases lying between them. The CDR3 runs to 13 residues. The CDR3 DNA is TGTGCCAGCTCACCACGGGACACCGGGGAGCTGTTTTTT. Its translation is CASSPRDTGELFF.

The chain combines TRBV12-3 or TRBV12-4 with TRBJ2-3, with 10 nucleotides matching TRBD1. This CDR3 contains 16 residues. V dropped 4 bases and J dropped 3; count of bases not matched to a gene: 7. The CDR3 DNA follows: TGTGCCAGCAGTTCCTCCGGGACAGGGGTTACAGATACGCAGTATTTT. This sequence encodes CASSSSGTGVTDTQYF.

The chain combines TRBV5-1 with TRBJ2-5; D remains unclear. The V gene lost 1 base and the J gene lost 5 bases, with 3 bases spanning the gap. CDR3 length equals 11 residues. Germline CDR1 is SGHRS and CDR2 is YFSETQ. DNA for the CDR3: TGCGCCAGCAGCTTGCGCGAGACCCAGTACTTC. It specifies CASSLRETQYF.

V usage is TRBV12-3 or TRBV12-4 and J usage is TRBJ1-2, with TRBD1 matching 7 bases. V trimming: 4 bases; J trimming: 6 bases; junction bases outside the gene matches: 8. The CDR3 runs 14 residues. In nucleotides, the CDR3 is TGTGCCAGCAGTTCCCGGGACAGCGTACATGGCTACACCTTC. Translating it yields CASSSRDSVHGYTF.

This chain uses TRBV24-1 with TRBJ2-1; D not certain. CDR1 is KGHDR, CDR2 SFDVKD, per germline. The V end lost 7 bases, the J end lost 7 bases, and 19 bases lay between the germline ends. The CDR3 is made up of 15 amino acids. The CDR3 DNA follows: TGTGCCACCAGATTCGAGAGGCGACCCACAAATGAGCAGTTCTTC. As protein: CATRFERRPTNEQFF.

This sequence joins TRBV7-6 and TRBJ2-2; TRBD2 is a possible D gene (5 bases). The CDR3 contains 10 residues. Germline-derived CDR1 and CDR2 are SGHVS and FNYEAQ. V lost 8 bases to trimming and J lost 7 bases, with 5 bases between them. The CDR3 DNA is TGTGCCAGCCGGGGCGGGGAGCTGTTTTTT. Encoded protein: CASRGGELFF.

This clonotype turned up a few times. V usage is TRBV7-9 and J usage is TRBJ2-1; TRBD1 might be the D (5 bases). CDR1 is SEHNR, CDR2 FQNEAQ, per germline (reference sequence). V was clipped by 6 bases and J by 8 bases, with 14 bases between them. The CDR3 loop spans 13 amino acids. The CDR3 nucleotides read TGTGCCAGCAGACACCAGGGTATTGATGAGCAGTTCTTC. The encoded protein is CASRHQGIDEQFF.

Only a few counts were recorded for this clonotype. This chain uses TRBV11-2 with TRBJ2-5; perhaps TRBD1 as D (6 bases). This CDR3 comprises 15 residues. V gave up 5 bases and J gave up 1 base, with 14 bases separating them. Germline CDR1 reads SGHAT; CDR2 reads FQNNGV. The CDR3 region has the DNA TGTGCCAGCAGCATTTCAGGGGTCAGCCAAGAGACCCAGTACTTC. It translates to CASSISGVSQETQYF.

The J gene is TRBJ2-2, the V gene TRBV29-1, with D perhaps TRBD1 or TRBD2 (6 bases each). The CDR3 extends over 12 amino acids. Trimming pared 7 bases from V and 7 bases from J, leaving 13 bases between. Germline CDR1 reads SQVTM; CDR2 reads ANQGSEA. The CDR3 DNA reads TGCAGCGGAAGGGGGGATATCGGGGAGCTGTTTTTT. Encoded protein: CSGRGDIGELFF.

The DNA of the CDR3 is TGCGCCAGCAGCTTGGCGGGGATCGAAACCATGGATACGCAGTATTTT. Translated: CASSLAGIETMDTQYF. The chain joins TRBV5-1 to TRBJ2-3; a possible D gene is TRBD2 (5 bases). The CDR3 spans 16 residues. Germline values: CDR1 SGHRS, CDR2 YFSETQ. The V end lost 0 bases, the J end lost 6 bases, and 17 bases lay between the germline ends.

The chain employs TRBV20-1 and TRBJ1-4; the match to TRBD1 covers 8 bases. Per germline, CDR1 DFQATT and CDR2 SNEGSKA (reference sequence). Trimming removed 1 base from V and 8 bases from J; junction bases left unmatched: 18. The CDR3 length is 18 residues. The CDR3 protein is CSARVVGDGTGGGEKLFF. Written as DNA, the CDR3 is TGCAGTGCTAGAGTGGTAGGCGATGGAACAGGGGGTGGCGAAAAACTGTTTTTT.

The CDR3 nucleotides read TGCGCCAGCAGCCCGGGACCCACGGAGGCTGAAGCTTTCTTT. Amino acids: CASSPGPTEAEAFF. The chain couples TRBV5-1 to TRBJ1-1; D is perhaps TRBD1 (5 bases). Looked up from germline, CDR1 is SGHRS and CDR2 is YFSETQ. The CDR3 spans 14 residues. V was clipped by 4 bases and J by 6 bases, with 16 bases between them.

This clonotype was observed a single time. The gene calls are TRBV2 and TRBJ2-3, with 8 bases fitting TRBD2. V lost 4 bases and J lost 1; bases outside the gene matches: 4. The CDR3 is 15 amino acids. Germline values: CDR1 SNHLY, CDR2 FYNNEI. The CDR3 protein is CASSALREGTDTQYF. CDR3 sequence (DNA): TGTGCCAGCAGTGCCCTGCGGGAGGGCACAGATACGCAGTATTTT.

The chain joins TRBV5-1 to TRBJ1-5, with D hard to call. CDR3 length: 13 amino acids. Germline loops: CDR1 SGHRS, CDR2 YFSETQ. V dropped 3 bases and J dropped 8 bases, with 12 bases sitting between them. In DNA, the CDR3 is TGCGCCAGCAGCTCGGACCCGAGGGAGCCCCAGCATTTT. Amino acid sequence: CASSSDPREPQHF.

The CDR3 DNA reads as TGTGCCAGCAGCTTAGTGGGGGGCGAAGGGGATACGCAGTATTTT. Encoded protein: CASSLVGGEGDTQYF. V gene TRBV7-2 combines with J gene TRBJ2-3; D assignment may be TRBD1 or TRBD2 (6 bases each). Trimming removed 1 base from V and 6 bases from J, with 14 bases in between. Germline V gives CDR1 SGHTA, CDR2 FQGNSA. The CDR3 spans 15 residues.

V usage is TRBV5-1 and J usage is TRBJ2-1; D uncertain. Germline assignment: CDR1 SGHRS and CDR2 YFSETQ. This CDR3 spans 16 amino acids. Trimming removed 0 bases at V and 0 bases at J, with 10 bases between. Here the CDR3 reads CASSLAVDHSYNEQFF. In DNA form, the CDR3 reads TGCGCCAGCAGCTTGGCCGTAGACCACTCCTACAATGAGCAGTTCTTC.

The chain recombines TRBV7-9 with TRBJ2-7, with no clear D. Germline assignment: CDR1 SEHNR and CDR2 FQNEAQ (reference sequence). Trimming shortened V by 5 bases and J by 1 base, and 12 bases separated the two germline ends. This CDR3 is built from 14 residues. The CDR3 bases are TGTGCCAGCAGCCCAGTGGCAAAGTCCTACGAGCAGTACTTC. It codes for CASSPVAKSYEQYF. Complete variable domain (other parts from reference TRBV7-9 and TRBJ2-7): DTGVSQNPRHKITKRGQNVTFRCDPISEHNRLYWYRQTLGQGPEFLTYFQNEAQLEKSRLLSDRFSAERPKGSFSTLEIQRTEQGDSAMYLCASSPVAKSYEQYFGPGTRLTVT.

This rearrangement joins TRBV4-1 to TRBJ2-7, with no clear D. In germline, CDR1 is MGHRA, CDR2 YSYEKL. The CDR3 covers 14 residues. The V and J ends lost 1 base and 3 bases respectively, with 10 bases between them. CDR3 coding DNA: TGCGCCAGCAGCCAAGTAGGGAATCTCTACGAGCAGTACTTC. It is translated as CASSQVGNLYEQYF.

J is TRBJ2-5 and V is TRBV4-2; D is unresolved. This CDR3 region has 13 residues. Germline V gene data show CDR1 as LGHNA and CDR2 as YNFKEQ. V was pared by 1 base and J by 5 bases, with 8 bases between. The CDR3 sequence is CASSQVGRETQYF. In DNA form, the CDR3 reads TGTGCCAGCAGCCAAGTTGGAAGGGAGACCCAGTACTTC.

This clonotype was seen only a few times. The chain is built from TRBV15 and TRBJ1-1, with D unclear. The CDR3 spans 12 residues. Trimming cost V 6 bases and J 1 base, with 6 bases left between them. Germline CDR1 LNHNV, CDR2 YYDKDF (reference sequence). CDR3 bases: TGTGCCACCAGGACACAGAACACTGAAGCTTTCTTT. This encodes CATRTQNTEAFF.

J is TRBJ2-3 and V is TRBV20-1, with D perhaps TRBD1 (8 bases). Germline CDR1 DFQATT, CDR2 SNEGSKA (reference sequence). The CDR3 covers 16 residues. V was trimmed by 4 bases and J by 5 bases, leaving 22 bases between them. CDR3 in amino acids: CSATIPNRGGGDTQYF. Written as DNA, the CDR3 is TGCAGTGCTACAATCCCAAACAGGGGGGGAGGAGATACGCAGTATTTT.

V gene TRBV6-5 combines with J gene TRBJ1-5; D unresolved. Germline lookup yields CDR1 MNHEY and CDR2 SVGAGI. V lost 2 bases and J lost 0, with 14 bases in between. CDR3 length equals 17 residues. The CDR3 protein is CASSYVRPDYSNQPQHF. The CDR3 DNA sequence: TGTGCCAGCAGTTACGTCAGGCCAGATTATAGCAATCAGCCCCAGCATTTT.

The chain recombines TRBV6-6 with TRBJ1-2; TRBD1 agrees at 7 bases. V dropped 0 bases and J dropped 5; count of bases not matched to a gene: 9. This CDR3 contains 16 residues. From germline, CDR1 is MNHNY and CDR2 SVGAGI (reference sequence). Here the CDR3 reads CASSYSTPGTDYGYTF. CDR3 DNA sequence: TGTGCCAGCAGTTACTCGACACCTGGGACAGATTATGGCTACACCTTC.

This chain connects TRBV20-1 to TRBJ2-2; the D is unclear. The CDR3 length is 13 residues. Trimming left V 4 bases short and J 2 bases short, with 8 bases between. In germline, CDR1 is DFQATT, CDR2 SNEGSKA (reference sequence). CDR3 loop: CSAIGVNTGELFF. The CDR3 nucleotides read TGCAGTGCTATTGGGGTCAACACCGGGGAGCTGTTTTTT.

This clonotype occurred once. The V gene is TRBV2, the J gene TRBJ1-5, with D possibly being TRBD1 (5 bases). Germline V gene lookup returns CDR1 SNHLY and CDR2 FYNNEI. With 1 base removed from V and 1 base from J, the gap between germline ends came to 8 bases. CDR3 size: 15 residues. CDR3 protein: CASSEGAGSNQPQHF. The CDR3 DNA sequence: TGTGCCAGCAGTGAAGGGGCAGGGAGCAATCAGCCCCAGCATTTT.

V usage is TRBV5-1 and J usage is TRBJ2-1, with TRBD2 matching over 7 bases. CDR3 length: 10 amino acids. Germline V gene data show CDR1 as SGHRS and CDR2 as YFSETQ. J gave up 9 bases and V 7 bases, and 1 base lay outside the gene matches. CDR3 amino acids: CASRGGEQFF. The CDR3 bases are TGCGCCAGCCGCGGGGGTGAGCAGTTCTTC. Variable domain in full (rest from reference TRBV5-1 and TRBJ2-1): KAGVTQTPRYLIKTRGQQVTLSCSPISGHRSVSWYQQTPGQGLQFLFEYFSETQRNKGNFPGRFSGRQFSNSRSEMNVSTLELGDSALYLCASRGGEQFFGPGTRLTVL.

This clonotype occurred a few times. CDR3 coding DNA: TGCAGCGCCCAACAGGGAGTAGGAGACGGCTACACCTTC. Its protein is CSAQQGVGDGYTF. The V and J genes are TRBV29-1 and TRBJ1-2; a possible D gene is TRBD1 (6 bases). The germline V gene encodes CDR1 SQVTM and CDR2 ANQGSEA. This CDR3 comprises 13 residues. V was trimmed by 7 bases and J by 8 bases, leaving 20 bases between them.

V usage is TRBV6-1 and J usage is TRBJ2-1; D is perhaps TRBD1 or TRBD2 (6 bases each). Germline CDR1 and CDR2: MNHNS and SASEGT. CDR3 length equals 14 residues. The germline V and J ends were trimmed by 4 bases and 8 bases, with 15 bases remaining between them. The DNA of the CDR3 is TGTGCCAGCAGTGCCATCAGGGGAGGCGATGAGCAGTTCTTC. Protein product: CASSAIRGGDEQFF.

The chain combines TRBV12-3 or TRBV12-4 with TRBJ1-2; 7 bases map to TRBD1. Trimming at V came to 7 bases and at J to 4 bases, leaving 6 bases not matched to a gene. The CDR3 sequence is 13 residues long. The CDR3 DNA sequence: TGTGCCAGCACGGGAGGGGGCGCCTATGGCTACACCTTC. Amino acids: CASTGGGAYGYTF.

Here the CDR3 reads CASSYTGEMVETQYF. In DNA, the CDR3 is TGCGCCAGCAGCTACACCGGGGAGATGGTAGAGACCCAGTACTTC. The V and J genes are TRBV5-1 and TRBJ2-5; tentatively, D is TRBD2 (5 bases). CDR3 size: 15 residues. V lost 3 bases to trimming and J lost 4 bases, with 16 bases between them. Germline V gene sequence: CDR1 SGHRS, CDR2 YFSETQ.

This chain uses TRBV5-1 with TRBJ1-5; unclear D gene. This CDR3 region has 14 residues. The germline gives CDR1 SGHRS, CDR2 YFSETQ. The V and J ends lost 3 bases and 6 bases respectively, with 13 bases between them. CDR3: CASSSGGSGQPQHF. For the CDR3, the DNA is TGCGCCAGCAGCTCCGGAGGTTCGGGTCAGCCCCAGCATTTT. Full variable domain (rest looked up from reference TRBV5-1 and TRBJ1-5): KAGVTQTPRYLIKTRGQQVTLSCSPISGHRSVSWYQQTPGQGLQFLFEYFSETQRNKGNFPGRFSGRQFSNSRSEMNVSTLELGDSALYLCASSSGGSGQPQHFGDGTRLSIL.

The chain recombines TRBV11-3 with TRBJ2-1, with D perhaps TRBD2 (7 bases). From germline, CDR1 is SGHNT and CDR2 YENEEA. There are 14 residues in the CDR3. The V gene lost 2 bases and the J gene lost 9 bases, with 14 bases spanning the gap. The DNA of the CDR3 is TGTGCCAGCAGCTTATGGCGGGGAGGGGGTGAGCAGTTCTTC. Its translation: CASSLWRGGGEQFF.